Listed below are T cell receptor beta chains from one sample, sequenced in a study of graft-versus-host responses after intestinal transplantation. No cognate antigen is known for these TCRs. Clones were read by immunoSEQ multiplex PCR, and TCRdb kept only the in-frame ones, dropping some. The sample yields 130,000 to 150,000 clones, about 90% seen once. The material sequenced was unstimulated CD4+ T cells sorted from spleen or lymph node cells, taken before intestinal transplant. These TCRs come from a human donor who received an intestinal transplant. The CDR3 runs from the conserved cysteine through the conserved F or W. Fields, in order: D gene, J gene, clone size, V gene, CDR3 protein, CDR3 DNA. D genes are given only for firm matches. Size is stated for part of the rows, as once, few or many counts, or as a class when the clone is expanded.

d_call: TRBD2; j_call: TRBJ2-7; clone_size: -; v_call: TRBV7-2; cdr3_aa: CASSFMGLAGDEQYF; cdr3_nt: TGTGCCAGCAGCTTTATGGGACTAGCGGGAGACGAGCAGTACTTC
d_call: TRBD2; j_call: TRBJ2-5; clone_size: -; v_call: TRBV4-2; cdr3_aa: CASSQSGLAGGYQETQYF; cdr3_nt: TGTGCCAGCAGCCAATCCGGACTAGCGGGAGGGTACCAAGAGACCCAGTACTTC
d_call: TRBD1; j_call: TRBJ1-1; clone_size: -; v_call: TRBV6-1; cdr3_aa: CASSARDRAATEAFF; cdr3_nt: TGTGCCAGCAGTGCCCGGGACAGGGCGGCCACTGAAGCTTTCTTT
d_call: TRBD1; j_call: TRBJ2-5; clone_size: -; v_call: TRBV15; cdr3_aa: CATSRRTGKQETQYF; cdr3_nt: TGTGCCACCAGCAGAAGGACAGGCAAACAAGAGACCCAGTACTTC
d_call: -; j_call: TRBJ1-2; clone_size: -; v_call: TRBV4-1; cdr3_aa: CASSQDEGYGYTF; cdr3_nt: TGCGCCAGCAGCCAAGACGAGGGCTATGGCTACACCTTC
d_call: -; j_call: TRBJ2-7; clone_size: -; v_call: TRBV6-5; cdr3_aa: CASSTHPALYEQYF; cdr3_nt: TGTGCCAGCAGTACTCACCCTGCACTCTACGAGCAGTACTTC
d_call: TRBD2; j_call: TRBJ2-1; clone_size: -; v_call: TRBV11-2; cdr3_aa: CASSPSGSAYNEQFF; cdr3_nt: TGTGCCAGCAGCCCTAGCGGGAGCGCCTACAATGAGCAGTTCTTC
d_call: -; j_call: TRBJ1-4; clone_size: -; v_call: TRBV4-2; cdr3_aa: CASSPPSPTNEKLFF; cdr3_nt: TGTGCCAGCAGCCCTCCAAGCCCAACTAATGAAAAACTGTTTTTT
d_call: -; j_call: TRBJ1-1; clone_size: -; v_call: TRBV28; cdr3_aa: CATILFPGEAFF; cdr3_nt: TGTGCCACCATTCTCTTCCCAGGTGAAGCTTTCTTT
d_call: TRBD2; j_call: TRBJ2-1; clone_size: -; v_call: TRBV14; cdr3_aa: CASSRTSAFYNEQFF; cdr3_nt: TGTGCCAGCAGCCGGACTAGTGCATTTTACAATGAGCAGTTCTTC
d_call: -; j_call: TRBJ2-7; clone_size: -; v_call: TRBV9; cdr3_aa: CASSVGASASYEQYF; cdr3_nt: TGTGCCAGCAGCGTAGGGGCTAGCGCGTCCTACGAGCAGTACTTC
d_call: TRBD2; j_call: TRBJ2-7; clone_size: -; v_call: TRBV29-1; cdr3_aa: CSVDGGGGLAGGPCSYEQYF; cdr3_nt: TGCAGCGTGGACGGGGGCGGGGGACTAGCGGGAGGGCCGTGTAGTTACGAGCAGTACTTC
d_call: -; j_call: TRBJ2-3; clone_size: -; v_call: TRBV18; cdr3_aa: CASSPSAKATDTQYF; cdr3_nt: TGTGCCAGCTCACCGTCGGCCAAAGCCACAGATACGCAGTATTTT
d_call: -; j_call: TRBJ1-1; clone_size: -; v_call: TRBV6-5; cdr3_aa: CASSEWSDTEAFF; cdr3_nt: TGTGCCAGCAGTGAATGGTCGGACACTGAAGCTTTCTTT
d_call: TRBD2; j_call: TRBJ2-1; clone_size: -; v_call: TRBV30; cdr3_aa: CAWSVGLAGLYNEQFF; cdr3_nt: TGTGCCTGGAGTGTGGGCCTAGCGGGACTTTACAATGAGCAGTTCTTC
d_call: -; j_call: TRBJ2-5; clone_size: -; v_call: TRBV28; cdr3_aa: CASSTQETQYF; cdr3_nt: TGTGCCAGCAGTACACAAGAGACCCAGTACTTC
d_call: TRBD2; j_call: TRBJ2-1; clone_size: -; v_call: TRBV7-2; cdr3_aa: CASSLALAGGPYNEQFF; cdr3_nt: TGTGCCAGCAGCTTAGCGCTGGCGGGAGGGCCCTACAATGAGCAGTTCTTC
d_call: -; j_call: TRBJ2-7; clone_size: -; v_call: TRBV27; cdr3_aa: CASSESGEGEQYF; cdr3_nt: TGTGCCAGCAGTGAATCGGGCGAAGGCGAGCAGTACTTC
d_call: -; j_call: TRBJ2-7; clone_size: once; v_call: TRBV5-4; cdr3_aa: CASSAAGLGLTNWGEQYF; cdr3_nt: TGTGCCAGCAGCGCGGCAGGGCTGGGACTCACTAACTGGGGTGAGCAGTACTTC
d_call: TRBD1; j_call: TRBJ1-2; clone_size: -; v_call: TRBV5-1; cdr3_aa: CASSLAGGQGNGYTF; cdr3_nt: TGCGCCAGCAGCTTGGCCGGGGGACAGGGAAATGGCTACACCTTC
d_call: TRBD2; j_call: TRBJ2-1; clone_size: -; v_call: TRBV27; cdr3_aa: CASSTSGRLHNEQFF; cdr3_nt: TGTGCCAGCAGTACTAGCGGGAGGCTCCACAATGAGCAGTTCTTC
d_call: TRBD1; j_call: TRBJ1-2; clone_size: -; v_call: TRBV6-5; cdr3_aa: CASSSLGQGIYGYTF; cdr3_nt: TGTGCCAGCAGCTCCCTCGGACAGGGGATCTATGGCTACACCTTC
d_call: TRBD2; j_call: TRBJ2-1; clone_size: -; v_call: TRBV4-2; cdr3_aa: CASSQARTSGRLNEQFF; cdr3_nt: TGTGCCAGCAGCCAAGCCAGGACTAGCGGGAGGTTGAATGAGCAGTTCTTC
d_call: -; j_call: TRBJ1-5; clone_size: few; v_call: TRBV5-1; cdr3_aa: CASSLDSYQPQHF; cdr3_nt: TGCGCCAGCAGCTTGGACAGTTATCAGCCCCAGCATTTT
d_call: TRBD1; j_call: TRBJ1-3; clone_size: -; v_call: TRBV27; cdr3_aa: CASRPDRDMGGNTIYF; cdr3_nt: TGTGCCAGCAGACCCGACAGGGATATGGGTGGAAACACCATATATTTT
d_call: -; j_call: TRBJ1-2; clone_size: once; v_call: TRBV15; cdr3_aa: CATSRDLRGSGVSYTF; cdr3_nt: TGTGCCACCAGCAGAGACCTCCGGGGGTCGGGAGTCAGCTACACCTTC
d_call: -; j_call: TRBJ2-6; clone_size: -; v_call: TRBV14; cdr3_aa: CASSQDHLSGANVLTF; cdr3_nt: TGTGCCAGCAGCCAAGATCACCTCTCTGGGGCCAACGTCCTGACTTTC
d_call: TRBD1; j_call: TRBJ2-7; clone_size: -; v_call: TRBV5-6; cdr3_aa: CASSLSFGTGGYEQYF; cdr3_nt: TGTGCCAGCAGCTTGTCCTTCGGGACAGGGGGCTACGAGCAGTACTTC
d_call: -; j_call: TRBJ1-2; clone_size: once; v_call: TRBV27; cdr3_aa: CASRLITGGGYTF; cdr3_nt: TGTGCCAGCAGGCTTATCACGGGTGGTGGCTACACCTTC
d_call: TRBD2; j_call: TRBJ2-7; clone_size: -; v_call: TRBV18; cdr3_aa: CASSPNRGREGYEQYF; cdr3_nt: TGTGCCAGCTCGCCCAACCGGGGGCGGGAGGGATACGAGCAGTACTTC
d_call: -; j_call: TRBJ1-1; clone_size: -; v_call: TRBV6-1; cdr3_aa: CASSENVVNTEAFF; cdr3_nt: TGTGCCAGCAGTGAAAATGTGGTTAACACTGAAGCTTTCTTT
d_call: TRBD2; j_call: TRBJ2-1; clone_size: -; v_call: TRBV18; cdr3_aa: CASSPLLLAGAGDNEQFF; cdr3_nt: TGTGCCAGCTCACCACTGCTGCTAGCGGGAGCAGGGGACAATGAGCAGTTCTTC
d_call: TRBD1; j_call: TRBJ2-7; clone_size: -; v_call: TRBV10-3; cdr3_aa: CAITEGASPAYEQYF; cdr3_nt: TGTGCCATCACTGAGGGGGCCTCACCCGCCTACGAGCAGTACTTC
d_call: -; j_call: TRBJ2-3; clone_size: -; v_call: TRBV10-3; cdr3_aa: CAISESGTDTQYF; cdr3_nt: TGTGCCATCAGTGAGTCTGGCACAGATACGCAGTATTTT
d_call: -; j_call: TRBJ2-3; clone_size: -; v_call: TRBV9; cdr3_aa: CASSPGGDGTDTQYF; cdr3_nt: TGTGCCAGCAGCCCAGGGGGGGACGGCACAGATACGCAGTATTTT
d_call: TRBD1; j_call: TRBJ2-3; clone_size: -; v_call: TRBV5-6; cdr3_aa: CASSFPGQGSLDTQYF; cdr3_nt: TGTGCCAGCAGCTTTCCGGGACAGGGGTCCCTGGATACGCAGTATTTT
d_call: TRBD2; j_call: TRBJ2-5; clone_size: few; v_call: TRBV11-3; cdr3_aa: CASSHGTSVSETQYF; cdr3_nt: TGTGCCAGCAGCCACGGGACTAGCGTGTCCGAGACCCAGTACTTC
d_call: -; j_call: TRBJ2-3; clone_size: -; v_call: TRBV7-3; cdr3_aa: CASSFGGTDTQYF; cdr3_nt: TGTGCCAGCAGCTTCGGGGGAACAGATACGCAGTATTTT
d_call: -; j_call: TRBJ1-6; clone_size: -; v_call: TRBV28; cdr3_aa: CASSLKGSPLHF; cdr3_nt: TGTGCCAGCAGTTTGAAAGGGTCACCCCTCCACTTT
d_call: -; j_call: TRBJ2-3; clone_size: few; v_call: TRBV7-2; cdr3_aa: CASSLQTGTDTQYF; cdr3_nt: TGTGCCAGCAGCTTGCAGACCGGCACAGATACGCAGTATTTT
d_call: TRBD2; j_call: TRBJ2-3; clone_size: -; v_call: TRBV11-2; cdr3_aa: CASSSGLAGGDTQYF; cdr3_nt: TGTGCCAGCAGCTCGGGACTAGCGGGGGGAGATACGCAGTATTTT
d_call: -; j_call: TRBJ2-3; clone_size: -; v_call: TRBV4-1; cdr3_aa: CASSQRDLTDTQYF; cdr3_nt: TGCGCCAGCAGCCAGCGGGACCTCACAGATACGCAGTATTTT
d_call: TRBD2; j_call: TRBJ2-1; clone_size: -; v_call: TRBV7-3; cdr3_aa: CASSLAGVWNEQFF; cdr3_nt: TGTGCCAGCAGCTTAGCGGGAGTTTGGAATGAGCAGTTCTTC
d_call: -; j_call: TRBJ1-1; clone_size: -; v_call: TRBV7-6; cdr3_aa: CASSLVTLMNTEAFF; cdr3_nt: TGTGCCAGCAGCTTAGTTACACTTATGAACACTGAAGCTTTCTTT
d_call: -; j_call: TRBJ2-3; clone_size: -; v_call: TRBV6-1; cdr3_aa: CASRNPGNTDTQYF; cdr3_nt: TGTGCCAGCAGGAACCCAGGGAACACAGATACGCAGTATTTT
d_call: TRBD1; j_call: TRBJ2-1; clone_size: -; v_call: TRBV5-1; cdr3_aa: CASSSGQGSYNEQFF; cdr3_nt: TGCGCCAGCAGCTCGGGACAGGGCTCCTACAATGAGCAGTTCTTC
d_call: -; j_call: TRBJ1-2; clone_size: -; v_call: TRBV2; cdr3_aa: CASSDKPNYGYTF; cdr3_nt: TGTGCCAGCAGTGATAAGCCTAACTATGGCTACACCTTC
d_call: TRBD2; j_call: TRBJ2-3; clone_size: once; v_call: TRBV5-1; cdr3_aa: CASSLAGETTQYF; cdr3_nt: TGCGCCAGCAGCTTAGCGGGGGAGACTACGCAGTATTTT
d_call: -; j_call: TRBJ2-7; clone_size: -; v_call: TRBV6-1; cdr3_aa: CASIRDPAYEQYF; cdr3_nt: TGTGCCAGCATCCGGGACCCGGCCTACGAGCAGTACTTC